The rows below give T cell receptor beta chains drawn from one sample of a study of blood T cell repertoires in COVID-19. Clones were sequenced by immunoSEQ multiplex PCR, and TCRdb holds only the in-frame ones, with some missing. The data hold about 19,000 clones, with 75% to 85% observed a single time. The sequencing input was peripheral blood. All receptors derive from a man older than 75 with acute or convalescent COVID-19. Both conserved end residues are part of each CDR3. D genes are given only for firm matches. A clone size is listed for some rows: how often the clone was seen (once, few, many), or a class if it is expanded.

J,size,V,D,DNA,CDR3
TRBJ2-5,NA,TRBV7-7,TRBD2,TGTGCTAGCAGCTTAGGCGGGGGGGCCTTAGAGACCCAGTACTTC,CASSLGGGALETQYF
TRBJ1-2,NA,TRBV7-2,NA,TGTGCCAGCAGCTTAGGGTCGGGGGATAGCTACACCTTC,CASSLGSGDSYTF
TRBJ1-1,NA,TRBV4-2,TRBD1,TGTGCCAGCAGCCGGTCCCAGGGGGCCCTGAACACTGAAGCTTTCTTT,CASSRSQGALNTEAFF
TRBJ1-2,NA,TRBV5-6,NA,TGTGCCAGCAGCGCGGAGGACAGTTCCCCAGTTGGCTACACCTTC,CASSAEDSSPVGYTF
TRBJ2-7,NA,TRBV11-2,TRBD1,TGTGCCAGCAGCCCCATCGGGGGACAGGGGGCTTACGAGCAGTACTTC,CASSPIGGQGAYEQYF
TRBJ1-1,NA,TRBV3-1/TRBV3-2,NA,TGTGCCAGCAGCCAAGTTGGCCGGGGGGGGAACACTGAAGCTTTCTTT,CASSQVGRGGNTEAFF
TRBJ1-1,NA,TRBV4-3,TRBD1,TGCGCCAGCAGCCAGTGGGCCGGGACAGGGGGCACTGAAGCTTTCTTT,CASSQWAGTGGTEAFF
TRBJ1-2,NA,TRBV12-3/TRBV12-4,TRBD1,TGTGCCAGCAGCTACAGGGGTAGAGGCTACACCTTC,CASSYRGRGYTF
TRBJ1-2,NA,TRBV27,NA,TGTGCCAGCCGCTTAACCTCCGGGACACGAGCTTTATATGGCTACACCTTC,CASRLTSGTRALYGYTF
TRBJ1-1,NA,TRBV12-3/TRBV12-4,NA,TGTGCCAGCAGTTTGAGTGAGAACACTGAAGCTTTCTTT,CASSLSENTEAFF
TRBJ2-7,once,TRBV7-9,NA,TGTGCCAGCAGCTCCCCGACCGGGACTGGTCTTTTCGTAGACGAGCAGTACTTC,CASSSPTGTGLFVDEQYF
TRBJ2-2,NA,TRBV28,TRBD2,TGTGCCAGCAACGGGGGGGTAACCGGGGAGCTGTTTTTT,CASNGGVTGELFF
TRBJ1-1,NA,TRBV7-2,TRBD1,TGTGCCAGCAGGGCCAGGGGGAACATGAACACTGAAGCTTTCTTT,CASRARGNMNTEAFF
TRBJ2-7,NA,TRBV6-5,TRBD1,TGTGCCAGCAGGACCGGGACAGGGCCGACGGAGCAGTACTTC,CASRTGTGPTEQYF
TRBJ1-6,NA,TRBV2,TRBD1,TGTGCCAGCAGACGGGACAGTCTATATTCACCCCTCCACTTT,CASRRDSLYSPLHF
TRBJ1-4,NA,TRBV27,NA,TGTGCCAGCAGTTTAGGGAGGGTTGCAAGAGAAAAACTGTTTTTT,CASSLGRVAREKLFF
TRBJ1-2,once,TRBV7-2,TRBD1,TGTGCCAGCAGCTCCGCAGGGGGCGGCTATGGCTACACCTTC,CASSSAGGGYGYTF
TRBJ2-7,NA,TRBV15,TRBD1,TGTGCCACCAGCAGAGATGGAGGGACAGGGGGCTACGAGCAGTACTTC,CATSRDGGTGGYEQYF
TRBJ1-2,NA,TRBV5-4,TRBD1,TGTGCCAGCAGCCACAGCGGACAGGGTTTATACGGCTACACCTTC,CASSHSGQGLYGYTF
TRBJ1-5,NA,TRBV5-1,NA,TGCGCCAGCAGACTCACAGGAAATTACAATCAGCCCCAGCATTTT,CASRLTGNYNQPQHF
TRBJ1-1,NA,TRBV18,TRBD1,TGTGCCAGCTCACCACGGGCCACAGGGGAGCGTGACACTGAAGCTTTCTTT,CASSPRATGERDTEAFF
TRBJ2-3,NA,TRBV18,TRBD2,TGTGCCAGCTCACCCGGACTAGCGGGGGCTAATACGCAGTATTTT,CASSPGLAGANTQYF
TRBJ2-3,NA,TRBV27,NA,TGTGCCAGCAGTTTAGGGGTAGGGGGAAGAGGCACAGATACGCAGTATTTT,CASSLGVGGRGTDTQYF
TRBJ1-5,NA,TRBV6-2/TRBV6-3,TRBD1,TGTGCCAGCAGTTTCAATGACAGGGTCGGCCAGCCCCAGCATTTT,CASSFNDRVGQPQHF
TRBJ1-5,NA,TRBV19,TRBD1,TGTGCCAGTAGTCCGACAGGGATCCTTTTTCAGCCCCAGCATTTT,CASSPTGILFQPQHF
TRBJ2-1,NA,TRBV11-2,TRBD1,TGTGCCAGCAGCTTTCAGACAGGGTTGGAATACAATGAGCAGTTCTTC,CASSFQTGLEYNEQFF
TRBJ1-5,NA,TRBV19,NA,TGTGCCAGTAGTATTTTGGTCGGACAGAATAGCAATCAGCCCCAGCATTTT,CASSILVGQNSNQPQHF
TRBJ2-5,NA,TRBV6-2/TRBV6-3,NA,TGTGCCAGCAGCCGACTAAAAGAGACCCAGTACTTC,CASSRLKETQYF
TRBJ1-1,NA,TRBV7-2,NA,TGTGCCAGCCAACTAGTCATGAACACTGAAGCTTTCTTT,CASQLVMNTEAFF
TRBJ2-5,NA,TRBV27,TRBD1,TGTGCCAGCAGTGAGGACAGGGGGCGGGGGGGGACCCAGTACTTC,CASSEDRGRGGTQYF
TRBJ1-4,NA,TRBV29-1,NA,TGCAGCGTTAAAACAGGGTTCGAAACCGAAAAACTGTTTTTT,CSVKTGFETEKLFF
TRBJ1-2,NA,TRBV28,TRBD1,TGTGCCAGCAGTCCAACTCCTGGACAGGTAGCTAACTATGGCTACACCTTC,CASSPTPGQVANYGYTF
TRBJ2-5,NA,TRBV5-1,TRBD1,TGCGCCAGCAGCTTGGTAGGGACAGACATCCAAGAGACCCAGTACTTC,CASSLVGTDIQETQYF
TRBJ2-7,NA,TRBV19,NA,TGTGCCAGTAGGGGCCGGGGTGTTTTCTACGAGCAGTACTTC,CASRGRGVFYEQYF
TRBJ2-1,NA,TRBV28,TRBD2,TGTGCCAGCAGTTCCAGCCCGGCGGGGGGATACAATGAGCAGTTCTTC,CASSSSPAGGYNEQFF
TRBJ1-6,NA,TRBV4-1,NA,TGCGCCAGCAGTGGGGCCGCCGGCTCCTATAATTCACCCCTCCACTTT,CASSGAAGSYNSPLHF
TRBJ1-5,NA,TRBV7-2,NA,TGTGCCAGCAGCTTAAGGGGAAGCAATCAGCCCCAGCATTTT,CASSLRGSNQPQHF
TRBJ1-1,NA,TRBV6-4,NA,TGTGCCAGCAGTGACACTGACAGAAACACTGAAGCTTTCTTT,CASSDTDRNTEAFF
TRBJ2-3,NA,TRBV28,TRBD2,TGTGCCAGCAGTTTCTATTGGACTAGCGGGGTACGCTACCTTGTCCGCAGGACGCAGTATTTT,CASSFYWTSGVRYLVRRTQYF
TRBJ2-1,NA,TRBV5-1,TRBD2,TGCGCCAGCACCCACCTGGGACTAGCTCCTGACAATGAGCAGTTCTTC,CASTHLGLAPDNEQFF
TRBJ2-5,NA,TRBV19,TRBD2,TGTGCCAGTAGTATAAGACAGGGGATAAGCCTAGCGGGGGGGCCAGGGCAAGAGACCCAGTACTTC,CASSIRQGISLAGGPGQETQYF
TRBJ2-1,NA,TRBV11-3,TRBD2,TGTGCCAGCAGCTTATTCGGCAGCGGGGTGCCGGGCGAGCAGTTCTTC,CASSLFGSGVPGEQFF
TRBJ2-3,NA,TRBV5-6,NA,TGTGCCAGCAGCGGAGCCTACAGGGAGATGGGAACAGATACGCAGTATTTT,CASSGAYREMGTDTQYF
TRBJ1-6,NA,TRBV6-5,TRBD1,TGTGCCAGCAGTCTTCGGACAGGGCCTTCACCCCTCCACTTT,CASSLRTGPSPLHF
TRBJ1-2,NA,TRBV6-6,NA,TGTGCCAGCATTAATGGGGCAGATAGCTATGGCTACACCTTC,CASINGADSYGYTF
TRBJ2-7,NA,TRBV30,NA,TGTGCCTGGGGAACAACAGGGATCTACGAGCAGTACTTC,CAWGTTGIYEQYF
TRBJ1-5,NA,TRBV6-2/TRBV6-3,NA,TGTGCCAGCAGTTACTGGGGCTCTCTTGGGAATCAGCCCCAGCATTTT,CASSYWGSLGNQPQHF
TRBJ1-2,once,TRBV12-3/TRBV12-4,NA,TGTGCCAGCAGTTTCGGTCAGGGCTCTGGCTACACCTTC,CASSFGQGSGYTF
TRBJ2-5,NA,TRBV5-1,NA,TGCGCCAGCAGCTTGCAGGGGACGTACCAAGAGACCCAGTACTTC,CASSLQGTYQETQYF
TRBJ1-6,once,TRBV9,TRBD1,TGTGCCAGCAGCCCTCTCCGGGACAGCAATTCACCCCTCCACTTT,CASSPLRDSNSPLHF
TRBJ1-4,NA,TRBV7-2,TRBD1,TGTGCCAGCAGCTTAGAGCCCTCACTACAGGGGGTAAATGAAAAACTGTTTTTT,CASSLEPSLQGVNEKLFF
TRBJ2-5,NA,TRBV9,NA,TGTGCCAGCAGCAAAGATGGAGGGGGCGAGGAGACCCAGTACTTC,CASSKDGGGEETQYF
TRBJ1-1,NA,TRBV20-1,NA,TGCAGTGCTAGAGACAGGGTGTTCGCTTTCTTT,CSARDRVFAFF
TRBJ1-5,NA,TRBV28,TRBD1,TGTGCCAGCACCGGGACAGGGAATAGGGCCCAGCATTTT,CASTGTGNRAQHF
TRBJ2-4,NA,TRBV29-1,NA,TGCAGCGCCGGGACATTCGGTGCCATTCAGTACTTC,CSAGTFGAIQYF
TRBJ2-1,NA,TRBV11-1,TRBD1,TGTGCCAGCAGCCAGGACAGGGGTCCACAGTTCTTC,CASSQDRGPQFF
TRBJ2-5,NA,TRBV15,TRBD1,TGTGCCACCAGCAGAGTTCTAGGGGACAGTCAGTACTTC,CATSRVLGDSQYF
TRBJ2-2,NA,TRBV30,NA,TGTGCCTGGAGTGGAGGGATTTCGGTGTTCACCGGGGAGCTGTTTTTT,CAWSGGISVFTGELFF
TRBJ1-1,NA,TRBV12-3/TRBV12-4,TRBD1,TGTGCCAGCAGTTTACCCCCTCGACAGGGGACTTTCTTT,CASSLPPRQGTFF